These 20 T cell receptor beta chains came from one sample sequenced in a study of neurological immune-mediated disorders. TCRdb called the 5' RACE reads again in MiXCR, with one record for every CDR3 protein. The table includes around 78,000 distinct CDR3 sequences, 15% to 20% detected once. What was sequenced was PBMCs. The receptor source for this set is a woman between 40 and 50 years old in good health.

This clonotype was observed many times. This chain joins TRBV20-1 and TRBJ2-5; perhaps D is TRBD1 or TRBD2 (7 bases each). V gave up 5 bases and J gave up 2 bases, with 15 bases separating them. Germline CDR1 DFQATT, CDR2 SNEGSKA (reference sequence). The CDR3 extends over 14 amino acids. The CDR3 DNA is TGCAGTGCTCCCAGGGGGGGCCTTCAAGAGACCCAGTACTTC. As protein: CSAPRGGLQETQYF.

This clonotype showed up many times. The V gene is TRBV7-2, the J gene TRBJ1-5; possibly TRBD1 for D (5 bases). CDR1 and CDR2 (germline): SGHTA, FQGNSA. The CDR3 contains 13 residues. Trimming removed 3 bases at V and 11 bases at J, with 14 bases between. The CDR3 DNA reads as TGTGCCAGCAGCTTCGACAGCCGTGGCACCCAGCATTTT. Translated, it gives CASSFDSRGTQHF.

This clonotype was found many times. The CDR3 nucleotides are TGTGCCAGCAGCTCAAACAGGGAAATTGGGCCCCAGCATTTT. It encodes CASSSNREIGPQHF. The chain has TRBV7-9 and TRBJ1-5, with a possible D match to TRBD1 (6 bases). Trimming cost V 4 bases and J 9 bases, with 16 bases left between them. CDR3 length equals 14 residues. The germline V gene encodes CDR1 SEHNR and CDR2 FQNEAQ (reference sequence).

The chain links TRBV9 to TRBJ1-1; 7 positions match TRBD1. The CDR3 spans 17 residues. CDR1 and CDR2 (germline): SGDLS, YYNGEE. The V and J ends lost 0 bases and 4 bases, in that order; junction bases with no gene match: 12. For the CDR3, the DNA is TGTGCCAGCAGCGTAGCTCCAGGGGGATTTGGTCGCACTGAAGCTTTCTTT. The encoded protein is CASSVAPGGFGRTEAFF. Complete variable domain (other parts from reference TRBV9 and TRBJ1-1): DSGVTQTPKHLITATGQRVTLRCSPRSGDLSVYWYQQSLDQGLQFLIQYYNGEERAKGNILERFSAQQFPDLHSELNLSSLELGDSALYFCASSVAPGGFGRTEAFFGQGTRLTVV.

The chain employs TRBV20-1 and TRBJ2-6; 12 bases align to TRBD1. The trim removed 3 bases at V and 3 bases at J, leaving 9 bases unmatched. CDR1 is DFQATT and CDR2 is SNEGSKA in the germline V gene (reference sequence). The CDR3 loop spans 18 amino acids. CDR3 sequence reads: CSASSSGQGARGANVLTF. The CDR3, as DNA: TGCAGTGCTAGCAGCTCGGGACAGGGGGCGCGTGGGGCCAACGTCCTGACTTTC.

The sample holds many counts of this clonotype. The chain couples TRBV5-5 to TRBJ2-3; D gene uncertain. Trimming left V 6 bases short and J 4 bases short, with 9 bases between. Germline V gene data show CDR1 as SGHKS and CDR2 as YYEKEE (reference sequence). The CDR3 has 12 amino acids. CDR3 sequence (DNA): TGTGCCAGCACGGCGTTTTCAGATACGCAGTATTTT. Protein sequence: CASTAFSDTQYF.

The genes are TRBV9 and TRBJ2-5; 7 bases agree with TRBD1. J was trimmed by 1 base and V by 3 bases; bases with no gene match: 3. Per germline, CDR1 SGDLS and CDR2 YYNGEE. CDR3 size: 14 residues. The CDR3 sequence is CASSAGQAQETQYF. Here the CDR3 DNA reads TGTGCCAGCAGCGCTGGACAGGCCCAAGAGACCCAGTACTTC.

This sequence joins TRBV2 and TRBJ2-3; D might be TRBD1 (6 bases). The CDR3 loop spans 16 amino acids. With 5 bases removed from V and 4 bases from J, the gap between germline ends came to 19 bases. Germline lookup yields CDR1 SNHLY and CDR2 FYNNEI. In DNA form, the CDR3 reads TGTGCCAGCAGTAATATCGGCGGAACAGGGCCAGATACGCAGTATTTT. It encodes CASSNIGGTGPDTQYF.

This clonotype was detected many times. V and J are TRBV20-1 and TRBJ1-2; D may be TRBD1 (5 bases). Trimming stripped 3 bases from V and 3 bases from J, with 14 bases between. Germline-derived CDR1 and CDR2 are DFQATT and SNEGSKA (reference sequence). The CDR3 contains 14 residues. The CDR3 reads CSASYGGEYYGYTF. Written as DNA, the CDR3 is TGCAGTGCTAGTTATGGGGGGGAATACTATGGCTACACCTTC.

This clonotype has a count of ten or more. V is TRBV5-1 and J is TRBJ2-5, with 10 bases fitting TRBD2. Germline V CDR1 and CDR2: SGHRS, YFSETQ. The ends lost 0 bases at V and 5 bases at J; junction bases unmatched: 13. This CDR3 is 18 amino acids long. The CDR3 loop is CASSLGRTSGGAWETQYF. The CDR3 coding sequence is TGCGCCAGCAGCTTGGGAAGGACTAGCGGCGGAGCATGGGAGACCCAGTACTTC.

Concerning this clonotype: A read error may produce the germline difference seen at one junction end. The chain has TRBV19 and TRBJ2-1, with TRBD2 identical over 10 bases. Germline CDR1 is LNHDA and CDR2 is SQIVND (reference sequence). The CDR3 sequence is 15 residues long. The CDR3 is CVSAAAGGPGNEQFF. For the CDR3, the DNA is TGTGTCAGTGCCGCAGCGGGGGGGCCGGGGAATGAGCAGTTCTTC.

As for this clonotype: This may be a read error, as it is one base from a much larger clone. CDR3 DNA: TGTGCCAGCAGCTTAGGAATAGAGACCCCGTACTTC. It codes for CASSLGIETPYF. The gene calls are TRBV11-2 and TRBJ2-5; D ambiguous. The germline V gene has CDR1 SGHAT and CDR2 FQNNGV. The CDR3 is made up of 12 amino acids.

In its sample, this clonotype was seen many times. The chain joins TRBV5-1 to TRBJ1-1, with 7 bases that match TRBD1. The CDR3 sequence is 14 residues long. The V gene's germline CDR1 is SGHRS and CDR2 YFSETQ. The V and J ends lost 1 base and 4 bases, in that order; junction bases with no gene match: 4. The CDR3 protein is CASSLMGTVTEAFF. The CDR3 nucleotides are TGCGCCAGCAGCTTGATGGGGACAGTCACTGAAGCTTTCTTT.

This clonotype was observed at least ten times. The V gene is TRBV6-2 or TRBV6-3, the J gene TRBJ2-7; D is possibly TRBD2 (6 bases). V gave up 5 bases and J gave up 1 base, with 18 bases separating them. There are 16 residues in the CDR3. Germline V gene sequence: CDR1 MNHEY, CDR2 SVGEGT. The CDR3 sequence: CASSPLRLSGSYEQYF. The CDR3 region has the DNA TGTGCCAGCAGTCCCCTGCGTCTAAGCGGGTCCTACGAGCAGTACTTC.

This clonotype occurred many times. The chain has TRBV20-1 and TRBJ2-7, with TRBD1 identical over 8 bases. V lost 2 bases, J lost 6 bases, and 6 bases stayed unmatched. From germline, CDR1 is DFQATT and CDR2 SNEGSKA (reference sequence). The CDR3 extends over 13 amino acids. The CDR3 DNA is TGCAGTGCTAGAATTGACAGGGGTTCCGAGCAGTACTTC. Its protein is CSARIDRGSEQYF.

This clonotype was seen ten or more times. This chain uses TRBV4-2 with TRBJ2-3; 12 bases are shared with TRBD2. The CDR3 totals 19 residues. V shed 0 bases and J 4 bases; nucleotides not matched to a gene: 11. Germline-derived CDR1 and CDR2 are LGHNA and YNFKEQ. The CDR3 is CASSQETSGGQTVADTQYF. The DNA of the CDR3 is TGTGCCAGCAGCCAAGAAACTAGCGGGGGGCAAACGGTGGCAGATACGCAGTATTTT.

Ten or more counts support this clonotype. The chain recombines TRBV6-1 with TRBJ1-5; TRBD1 agrees at 8 bases. CDR1 and CDR2 (germline): MNHNS, SASEGT. The CDR3 has 16 residues. The J segment lost 2 bases and the V segment lost 8 bases, leaving 11 bases of the junction unmatched. In DNA form, the CDR3 reads TGTGCCAGCGGACTGTCCTCAGGGGGCGGCAATCAGCCCCAGCATTTT. It specifies CASGLSSGGGNQPQHF.

Concerning this clonotype itself: A much larger clone lies one base from this, so it may be a read error. This chain uses TRBV12-3 or TRBV12-4 with TRBJ1-1; perhaps TRBD1 as D (5 bases). This CDR3 contains 13 residues. The ends were cut back, 6 bases at V and 10 bases at J, with 18 bases in the middle. CDR3 sequence (DNA): TGTGCCAGCAGGTACGCGACGCAGGGTATAGCTTTCTTT. Its translation: CASRYATQGIAFF.

This clonotype has ten or more counts. The genes are TRBV15 and TRBJ1-1; perhaps TRBD1 as D (6 bases). Trimming cost V 1 base and J 3 bases, with 12 bases left between them. The CDR3 length is 15 residues. The V gene's germline CDR1 is LNHNV and CDR2 YYDKDF (reference sequence). The CDR3 bases are TGTGCCACCAGCAGAGGGGGCAGGGGATACACTGAAGCTTTCTTT. Its translation is CATSRGGRGYTEAFF. Supplemented by reference TRBV15 and TRBJ1-1, the full variable domain reads DAMVIQNPRYQVTQFGKPVTLSCSQTLNHNVMYWYQQKSSQAPKLLFHYYDKDFNNEADTPDNFQSRRPNTSFCFLDIRSPGLGDTAMYLCATSRGGRGYTEAFFGQGTRLTVV.

This clonotype was observed at least ten times. The gene calls are TRBV7-2 and TRBJ1-2; D may be TRBD1 (6 bases). The CDR3 runs 14 residues. Germline CDR1 and CDR2: SGHTA and FQGNSA. Trimming cost V 5 bases and J 8 bases, with 18 bases left between them. CDR3 region: CASSPSGESRGYTF. CDR3 coding DNA: TGTGCCAGCAGCCCCTCAGGGGAGTCGAGGGGCTACACCTTC.